This T cell receptor beta chain was identified during a study of blood T cell repertoires in COVID-19. The CDR3 extends over 15 amino acids. CDR1 is MDHEN, CDR2 SYDVKM, per germline. The J segment lost 1 base and the V segment lost 5 bases, leaving 6 bases of the junction unmatched. TCRdb keeps only in-frame clones here, not all; method: immunoSEQ multiplex PCR. The sample lists about 43,000 clones; approximately 86% were seen once. The origin of this receptor is a woman at least 80 years old with active COVID-19. The sequenced sample consisted of peripheral blood. The chain is built from TRBV28 and TRBJ1-1, with 8 bases aligning to TRBD1. The CDR3 region is CASSDWTGRNTEAFF. CDR3 bases: TGTGCCAGCAGTGATTGGACAGGGCGGAACACTGAAGCTTTCTTT.